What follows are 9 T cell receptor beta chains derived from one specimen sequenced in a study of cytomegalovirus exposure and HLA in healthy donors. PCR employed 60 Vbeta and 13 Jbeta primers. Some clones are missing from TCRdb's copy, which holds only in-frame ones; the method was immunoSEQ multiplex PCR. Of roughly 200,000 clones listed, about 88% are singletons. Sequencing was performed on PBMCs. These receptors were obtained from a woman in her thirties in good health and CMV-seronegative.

The CDR3: CASSPGLAKKYQETQYF. In DNA, the CDR3 is TGTGCCAGCTCACCGGGCCTAGCGAAAAAGTACCAAGAGACCCAGTACTTC. V and J are TRBV18 and TRBJ2-5; D possibly corresponds to TRBD2 (6 bases). The V gene's germline CDR1 is KGHSH and CDR2 LQKENI. The CDR3 length is 17 residues. V lost 3 bases and J 0 bases, leaving 17 bases between the germline ends.

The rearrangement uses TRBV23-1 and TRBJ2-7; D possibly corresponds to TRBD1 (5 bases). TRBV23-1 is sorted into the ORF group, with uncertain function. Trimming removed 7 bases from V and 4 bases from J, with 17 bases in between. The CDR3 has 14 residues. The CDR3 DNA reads TGCGCCAGCATCGCACAGGATTTTAGGTACGAGCAGTACTTC. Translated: CASIAQDFRYEQYF.

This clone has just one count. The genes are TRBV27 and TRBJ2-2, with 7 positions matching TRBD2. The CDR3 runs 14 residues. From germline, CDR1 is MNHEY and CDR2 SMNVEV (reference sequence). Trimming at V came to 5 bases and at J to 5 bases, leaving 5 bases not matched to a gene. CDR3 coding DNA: TGTGCCAGCAGTGCCTATAGCGGGACCGGGGAGCTGTTTTTT. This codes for CASSAYSGTGELFF.

The CDR3 region is CASSFGAEAFF. The DNA for the CDR3 is TGTGCCAGCAGCTTTGGGGCCGAAGCTTTCTTT. The chain combines TRBV11-2 with TRBJ1-1, with D maybe TRBD1 (5 bases). V was pared by 3 bases and J by 8 bases, with 7 bases between. In germline, CDR1 is SGHAT, CDR2 FQNNGV. The length of the CDR3 is 11 residues.

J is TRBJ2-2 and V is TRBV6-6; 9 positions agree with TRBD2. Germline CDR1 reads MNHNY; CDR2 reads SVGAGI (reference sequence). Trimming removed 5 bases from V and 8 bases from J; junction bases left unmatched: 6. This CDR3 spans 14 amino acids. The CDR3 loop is CASSIAGAGGELFF. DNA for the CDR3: TGTGCCAGCAGTATAGCGGGGGCGGGGGGGGAGCTGTTTTTT.

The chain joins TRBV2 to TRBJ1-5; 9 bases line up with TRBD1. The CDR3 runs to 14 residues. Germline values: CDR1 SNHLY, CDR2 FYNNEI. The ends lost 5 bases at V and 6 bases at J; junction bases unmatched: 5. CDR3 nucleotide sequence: TGTGCCAGCAGTACCGACAGGGGGGGTCAGCCCCAGCATTTT. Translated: CASSTDRGGQPQHF.

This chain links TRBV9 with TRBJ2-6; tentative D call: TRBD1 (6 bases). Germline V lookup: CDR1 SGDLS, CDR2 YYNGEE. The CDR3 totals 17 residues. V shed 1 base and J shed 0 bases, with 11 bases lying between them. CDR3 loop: CASSVRDTYSGANVLTF. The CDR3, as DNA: TGTGCCAGCAGCGTAAGGGACACCTACTCTGGGGCCAACGTCCTGACTTTC.

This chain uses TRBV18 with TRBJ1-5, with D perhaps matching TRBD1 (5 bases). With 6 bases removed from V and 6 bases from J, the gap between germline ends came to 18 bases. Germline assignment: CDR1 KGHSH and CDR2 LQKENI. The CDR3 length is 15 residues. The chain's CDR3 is CASSQMGGAGQPQHF. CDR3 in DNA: TGTGCCAGCTCCCAAATGGGGGGAGCGGGTCAGCCCCAGCATTTT.

In nucleotides, the CDR3 is TGCGCCAGCAGCTTGGCAGTCCAGCCCCAGCATTTT. Residues: CASSLAVQPQHF. The V call is TRBV5-1, the J call TRBJ1-5; D uncertain. CDR3 size: 12 residues. V lost 0 bases and J 7 bases, leaving 5 bases between the germline ends. From germline, CDR1 is SGHRS and CDR2 YFSETQ.